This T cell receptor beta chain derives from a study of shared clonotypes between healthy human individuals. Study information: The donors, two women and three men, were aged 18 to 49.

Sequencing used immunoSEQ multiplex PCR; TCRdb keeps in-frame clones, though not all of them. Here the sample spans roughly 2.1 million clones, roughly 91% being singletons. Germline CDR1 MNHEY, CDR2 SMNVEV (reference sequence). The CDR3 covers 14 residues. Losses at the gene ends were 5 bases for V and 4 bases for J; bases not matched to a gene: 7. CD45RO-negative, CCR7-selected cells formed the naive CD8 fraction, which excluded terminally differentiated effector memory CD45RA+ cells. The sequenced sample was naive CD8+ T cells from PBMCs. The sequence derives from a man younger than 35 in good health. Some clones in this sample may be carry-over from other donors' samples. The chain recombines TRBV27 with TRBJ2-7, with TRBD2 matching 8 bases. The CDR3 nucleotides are TGTGCCAGCAGTCTCGGGACTAGTACTTACGAGCAGTACTTC. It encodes CASSLGTSTYEQYF.